A selection of T cell receptor beta chains follows, all from one sample in a study of patients and donors after allogeneic stem cell transplantation. Each CDR3 protein is one row after TCRdb ran MiXCR on the RT-PCR reads. The sample lists fewer than 500,000 distinct CDR3 sequences, roughly 17% seen once, with about 7% in the top ten. The sample comprised blood, either unsorted or a sorted T cell fraction (not recorded which). All receptors derive from a human donor who was either an allogeneic HSCT recipient or a stem cell or donor lymphocyte infusion donor (not recorded which). It is not recorded whose cells these are; they may come from a transplant donor. CDR3s include the opening cysteine and the closing phenylalanine or tryptophan. Each record gives: CDR3 protein, CDR3 DNA, D gene, J gene, V gene, clone size. D genes are given only for firm matches. Only part of the rows carry a size: once, few, many, or a class if the clone is expanded.

CDR3aa: CASSPRVLTTEAFF
CDR3nt: TGTGCCAGCAGTCCCCGGGTCCTAACGACTGAAGCTTTCTTT
d_gene: NA
j_gene: TRBJ1-1
v_gene: TRBV12-3/TRBV12-4
abundance: NA

CDR3aa: CASSLQGVGNQPQHF
CDR3nt: TGTGCCAGCAGTCTACAGGGGGTGGGCAATCAGCCCCAGCATTTT
d_gene: TRBD1
j_gene: TRBJ1-5
v_gene: TRBV12-3/TRBV12-4
abundance: many

CDR3aa: CASSLGSRQGVDEQYF
CDR3nt: TGTGCCAGCAGCTTAGGCTCTAGGCAGGGAGTCGACGAGCAGTACTTC
d_gene: NA
j_gene: TRBJ2-7
v_gene: TRBV7-2
abundance: few

CDR3aa: CSASGQGYNEQFF
CDR3nt: TGCAGTGCTAGCGGACAGGGTTACAATGAGCAGTTCTTC
d_gene: TRBD1
j_gene: TRBJ2-1
v_gene: TRBV20-1
abundance: NA

CDR3aa: CASSQSSGTFF
CDR3nt: TGTGCCAGCAGCCAATCTTCGGGGACTTTCTTT
d_gene: NA
j_gene: TRBJ1-1
v_gene: TRBV3-1
abundance: NA

CDR3aa: CASSLAGGPNTEAFF
CDR3nt: TGTGCCAGCAGCTTGGCAGGGGGACCAAACACTGAAGCTTTCTTT
d_gene: TRBD1
j_gene: TRBJ1-1
v_gene: TRBV5-6
abundance: NA

CDR3aa: CSAPRLAEVTDTQYF
CDR3nt: TGCAGTGCCCCTCGACTAGCCGAGGTGACAGATACGCAGTATTTT
d_gene: TRBD2
j_gene: TRBJ2-3
v_gene: TRBV20-1
abundance: NA

CDR3aa: CASSPGLAGPSSYEQYF
CDR3nt: TGTGCCAGCAGCCCAGGACTAGCGGGGCCTTCCTCCTACGAGCAGTACTTC
d_gene: TRBD2
j_gene: TRBJ2-7
v_gene: TRBV7-8
abundance: few

CDR3aa: CASGPGSENNYGYTF
CDR3nt: TGTGCCTCTGGACCAGGGAGCGAAAATAACTATGGCTACACCTTC
d_gene: NA
j_gene: TRBJ1-2
v_gene: TRBV9
abundance: NA

CDR3aa: CAISGGLAGSYNEQFF
CDR3nt: TGTGCCATCAGTGGGGGACTAGCGGGTTCCTACAATGAGCAGTTCTTC
d_gene: TRBD2
j_gene: TRBJ2-1
v_gene: TRBV10-3
abundance: few

CDR3aa: CSVDPGRSGELFF
CDR3nt: TGCAGCGTTGACCCAGGGAGAAGCGGGGAGCTGTTTTTT
d_gene: NA
j_gene: TRBJ2-2
v_gene: TRBV29-1
abundance: NA

CDR3aa: CASSQETRTALTQYF
CDR3nt: TGTGCCAGCAGCCAAGAGACCCGGACCGCCCTGACCCAGTACTTC
d_gene: NA
j_gene: TRBJ2-5
v_gene: TRBV3-1
abundance: NA

CDR3aa: CASGRVRGSPLHF
CDR3nt: TGTGCCAGCGGCAGGGTGAGGGGTTCACCCCTCCACTTT
d_gene: NA
j_gene: TRBJ1-6
v_gene: TRBV6-1
abundance: NA

CDR3aa: CASSVVSRRDRAYEQYF
CDR3nt: TGTGCCAGCAGCGTCGTGAGCCGAAGAGACAGGGCCTACGAGCAGTACTTC
d_gene: TRBD1
j_gene: TRBJ2-7
v_gene: TRBV4-2
abundance: few

CDR3aa: CASSQELGVRETQYF
CDR3nt: TGTGCCAGCAGCCAAGAGTTGGGGGTCCGCGAGACCCAGTACTTC
d_gene: NA
j_gene: TRBJ2-5
v_gene: TRBV14
abundance: NA

CDR3aa: CASSYGLAGEGQYF
CDR3nt: TGCGCCAGCAGCTACGGACTAGCGGGAGAAGGGCAGTATTTT
d_gene: TRBD2
j_gene: TRBJ2-3
v_gene: TRBV5-1
abundance: few

CDR3aa: CASTSAPFVSYNEQFF
CDR3nt: TGTGCCAGCACCTCGGCCCCGTTTGTCTCCTACAATGAGCAGTTCTTC
d_gene: NA
j_gene: TRBJ2-1
v_gene: TRBV6-1
abundance: NA

CDR3aa: CAISEVDSEINQPQHF
CDR3nt: TGTGCCATCAGTGAAGTTGACAGCGAAATAAATCAGCCCCAGCATTTT
d_gene: NA
j_gene: TRBJ1-5
v_gene: TRBV10-3
abundance: NA

CDR3aa: CSATTGFSYGYTF
CDR3nt: TGCAGTGCCACGACAGGGTTCAGCTATGGCTACACCTTC
d_gene: TRBD1
j_gene: TRBJ1-2
v_gene: TRBV20-1
abundance: NA

CDR3aa: CSATSGRASHTQYF
CDR3nt: TGCAGTGCTACTAGCGGGAGGGCCAGTCATACGCAGTATTTT
d_gene: TRBD2
j_gene: TRBJ2-3
v_gene: TRBV20-1
abundance: few

CDR3aa: CAWGFSGNTIYF
CDR3nt: TGTGCCTGGGGTTTCTCTGGAAACACCATATATTTT
d_gene: NA
j_gene: TRBJ1-3
v_gene: TRBV30
abundance: many

CDR3aa: CASSHLRGPSYGYTF
CDR3nt: TGTGCCAGCAGCCACCTCAGGGGGCCCTCCTATGGCTACACCTTC
d_gene: TRBD1
j_gene: TRBJ1-2
v_gene: TRBV3-1
abundance: NA

CDR3aa: CSARDTPGLHYEQYF
CDR3nt: TGCAGTGCTAGGGATACCCCGGGACTACACTACGAGCAGTACTTC
d_gene: TRBD2
j_gene: TRBJ2-7
v_gene: TRBV20-1
abundance: few

CDR3aa: CASSLAQGVSGNTIYF
CDR3nt: TGTGCCAGCAGCTTAGCGCAGGGGGTGTCTGGAAACACCATATATTTT
d_gene: TRBD1
j_gene: TRBJ1-3
v_gene: TRBV7-2
abundance: few

CDR3aa: CASSARLGGTDTQYF
CDR3nt: TGTGCCAGCAGCGCAAGACTAGGCGGCACAGATACGCAGTATTTT
d_gene: NA
j_gene: TRBJ2-3
v_gene: TRBV11-3
abundance: few

CDR3aa: CASSSSYSGGYGYTF
CDR3nt: TGTGCCAGCAGCTCATCCTACAGCGGGGGGTATGGCTACACCTTC
d_gene: NA
j_gene: TRBJ1-2
v_gene: TRBV5-6
abundance: few

CDR3aa: CASTPRAGIGELFF
CDR3nt: TGTGCCAGCACCCCCCGGGCAGGGATCGGGGAGCTGTTTTTT
d_gene: NA
j_gene: TRBJ2-2
v_gene: TRBV12-3/TRBV12-4
abundance: NA

CDR3aa: CSAAQHTSSYNEQFF
CDR3nt: TGCAGTGCTGCCCAACATACGAGCTCCTACAATGAGCAGTTCTTC
d_gene: NA
j_gene: TRBJ2-1
v_gene: TRBV20-1
abundance: few

CDR3aa: CASRANKGSNVLTF
CDR3nt: TGTGCCAGCAGAGCAAACAAGGGATCCAACGTCCTGACTTTC
d_gene: NA
j_gene: TRBJ2-6
v_gene: TRBV9
abundance: NA

CDR3aa: CSARGTGVYEQYF
CDR3nt: TGCAGTGCTAGAGGGACAGGGGTCTACGAGCAGTACTTC
d_gene: TRBD1
j_gene: TRBJ2-7
v_gene: TRBV20-1
abundance: NA

CDR3aa: CSATNYEQYF
CDR3nt: TGCAGTGCCACGAACTACGAGCAGTACTTC
d_gene: NA
j_gene: TRBJ2-7
v_gene: TRBV20-1
abundance: NA

CDR3aa: CASSLAGLAPEQYF
CDR3nt: TGCGCCAGCAGCTTGGCCGGCCTGGCCCCCGAGCAGTACTTC
d_gene: NA
j_gene: TRBJ2-7
v_gene: TRBV5-1
abundance: few

CDR3aa: CASSFERGAGTNEKLFF
CDR3nt: TGTGCCAGCAGTTTCGAGAGGGGCGCGGGAACTAATGAAAAACTGTTTTTT
d_gene: NA
j_gene: TRBJ1-4
v_gene: TRBV12-3/TRBV12-4
abundance: NA

CDR3aa: CASSLGGTGVSYEQYF
CDR3nt: TGCGCCAGCAGCTTGGGGGGGACAGGCGTCTCCTACGAGCAGTACTTC
d_gene: TRBD1
j_gene: TRBJ2-7
v_gene: TRBV5-1
abundance: few

CDR3aa: CASRPRGGNTEAFF
CDR3nt: TGTGCCAGTCGACCCCGGGGAGGGAACACTGAAGCTTTCTTT
d_gene: NA
j_gene: TRBJ1-1
v_gene: TRBV12-3/TRBV12-4
abundance: NA